The rows below give T cell receptor beta chains drawn from one sample of a study of regulatory T cells in long-lasting Graves disease. TCRdb re-called the multiplex PCR reads with MiXCR, one entry per CDR3 protein. The repertoire has fewer than 500,000 distinct CDR3 sequences, around 15% of them found once; the top ten carry 10% to 15%. The data were also submitted as part of a second study, on T cells in Graves' hyperthyroidism and ophthalmopathy.

This specimen was peripheral blood mononuclear cells (PBMCs), taken at new diagnosis, from a patient treated with antithyroid drugs. The receptors stem from a man aged 40-49 years with Graves disease. CDR3s include the opening cysteine and the closing phenylalanine or tryptophan. A D gene is named only where the DNA matches it firmly. Size tells how often a clone was seen (once, few, many) or the class of an expanded clone, and some rows leave it out.

V gene	J gene	D gene	clone size	CDR3 protein	CDR3 DNA
TRBV20-1	TRBJ2-7	TRBD2	few	CSARDVGRASYEQYF	TGCAGTGCTAGAGATGTCGGGAGGGCCTCCTACGAGCAGTACTTC
TRBV27	TRBJ2-3	-	many	CASSRMGTQYF	TGTGCCAGCAGTCGAATGGGCACGCAGTATTTT
TRBV12-3/TRBV12-4	TRBJ2-2	-	few	CASTLRGGAGELFF	TGTGCCAGCACCTTGAGGGGGGGCGCCGGGGAGCTGTTTTTT
TRBV6-2/TRBV6-3	TRBJ1-2	-	few	CASRNGTYYGYTF	TGTGCCAGCAGGAACGGCACTTACTATGGCTACACCTTC
TRBV20-1	TRBJ2-3	TRBD2	many	CSARILRTSGRTDTQYF	TGCAGTGCTAGGATCCTTCGGACTAGCGGTCGCACAGATACGCAGTATTTT
TRBV29-1	TRBJ2-5	TRBD2	-	CSVDRGSETQYF	TGCAGCGTTGATCGCGGGAGTGAGACCCAGTACTTC
TRBV20-1	TRBJ1-1	-	many	CSAKQGATEAFF	TGCAGTGCAAAACAGGGAGCCACTGAAGCTTTCTTT
TRBV19	TRBJ2-7	-	-	CASMDYRYEQYF	TGTGCCAGTATGGACTATCGGTACGAGCAGTACTTC
TRBV30	TRBJ2-3	-	-	CAAARITDTQYF	TGTGCAGCCGCTAGGATCACAGATACGCAGTATTTT
TRBV2	TRBJ2-2	TRBD2	-	CASSELAGAPGELFF	TGTGCCAGCAGTGAACTAGCGGGGGCCCCCGGGGAGCTGTTTTTT
TRBV29-1	TRBJ2-7	TRBD2	-	CSVDSGGSYEQYF	TGCAGCGTTGACAGCGGGGGGAGCTACGAGCAGTACTTC
TRBV3-1	TRBJ2-3	TRBD1	few	CASSVRQGTDTQYF	TGTGCCAGCAGCGTCCGACAGGGAACAGATACGCAGTATTTT
TRBV20-1	TRBJ2-1	-	-	CSALRVQEQFF	TGCAGTGCGCTCAGGGTTCAGGAGCAGTTCTTC
TRBV25-1	TRBJ2-1	TRBD2	few	CASSELSGTRGEQFF	TGTGCCAGCAGTGAATTGAGCGGGACCCGCGGCGAGCAGTTCTTC
TRBV2	TRBJ2-5	-	many	CASRGRVMTQYF	TGTGCCAGCAGGGGGCGGGTCATGACCCAGTACTTC
TRBV19	TRBJ2-1	TRBD1	few	CASTWTGLKNEQFF	TGTGCCAGTACCTGGACAGGGTTAAAAAATGAGCAGTTCTTC
TRBV6-5	TRBJ2-6	-	few	CASSYSSLAGANVLTF	TGTGCCAGCAGTTACTCTAGCCTTGCTGGGGCCAACGTCCTGACTTTC
TRBV7-2	TRBJ2-5	-	many	CASSFSWGSGETQYF	TGTGCCAGCAGCTTCAGTTGGGGGAGTGGAGAGACCCAGTACTTC
TRBV6-2/TRBV6-3	TRBJ2-2	-	many	CASSLQGPNTGELFF	TGTGCCAGCAGCCTACAGGGACCGAACACCGGGGAGCTGTTTTTT
TRBV9	TRBJ2-1	-	few	CASSVGPGGNEQFF	TGTGCCAGCAGCGTAGGTCCCGGAGGGAATGAGCAGTTCTTC
TRBV5-1	TRBJ2-7	-	-	CASRKRGSGYEQYF	TGCGCCAGCAGAAAGCGTGGGTCTGGTTACGAGCAGTACTTC
TRBV19	TRBJ2-1	TRBD2	-	CASQTSGRARNNEQFF	TGTGCCAGCCAAACTAGCGGGAGGGCCAGAAACAATGAGCAGTTCTTC
TRBV7-9	TRBJ2-2	TRBD1	many	CASSSTGGNTGELFF	TGTGCCAGCAGCTCGACAGGGGGAAACACCGGGGAGCTGTTTTTT